This T cell receptor beta chain was profiled in a study of Graves' ophthalmopathy and Graves' hyperthyroidism. Study-level information: Hyperthyroidism was considered stable when no ophthalmopathy appeared within 18 months of follow-up.

Amplified material comprised TCR beta CDR3 regions derived from RNA transcripts. First-round RT-PCR with HTBI primers preceded a second-round multiplex PCR. TCRdb itself ran the multiplex PCR reads through MiXCR, one entry per CDR3 protein. The table shows over a million distinct CDR3 sequences, with around a third occurring only once. This clonotype has just a few counts. Germline values: CDR1 MNHNS, CDR2 SASEGT. The CDR3 is made up of 15 amino acids. Trimming removed 1 base at V and 0 bases at J, with 10 bases between. Hyperthyroidism cases were recent diagnoses of under 2 months' duration in people aged 18 to 65. Uncontrolled infections, other autoimmune diseases, pregnancy or lactation barred patients from enrollment.

The J gene is TRBJ2-7, the V gene TRBV6-1, with D possibly TRBD1 on 5 matching bases. Sequenced: peripheral blood or thyroid tissue (not recorded which). This sequence was found in an adult man with Graves' hyperthyroidism. CDR3 loop: CASSEGTSHSYEQYF. Here the CDR3 DNA reads TGTGCCAGCAGTGAAGGGACATCCCACTCCTACGAGCAGTACTTC.